The 13 T cell receptor beta chains below all came from one sample that was sequenced in a study of T cell changes during pregnancy in multiple sclerosis. Assay: immunoSEQ multiplex PCR; the TCRdb copy retains only in-frame clones and omits some. Here the sample spans fewer than 70,000 clones, approximately 92% being singletons. Sequenced here: CD8+ T cells from peripheral blood mononuclear cells, sampled in the third trimester of pregnancy. The receptors come from a female donor in good health, enrolled as a control in a pregnancy study.

The V gene is TRBV7-9, the J gene TRBJ1-4; D is uncertain. CDR3 length: 15 residues. The V gene lost 3 bases and the J gene lost 8 bases, with 16 bases spanning the gap. The germline gives CDR1 SEHNR, CDR2 FQNEAQ (reference sequence). The CDR3 loop is CASSFGLGEEEKLFF. The CDR3 bases are TGTGCCAGCAGCTTCGGATTGGGTGAGGAAGAAAAACTGTTTTTT.

This chain joins TRBV29-1 and TRBJ2-4, with no clear D. Trimming cost V 0 bases and J 12 bases, with 9 bases left between them. The CDR3 spans 11 residues. Germline-derived CDR1 and CDR2 are SQVTM and ANQGSEA. CDR3 coding DNA: TGCAGCGTTGAAGAGGAACAGTCTCAGTACTTC. Its protein product is CSVEEEQSQYF.

The V gene is TRBV7-9, the J gene TRBJ2-7; perhaps TRBD1 as D (5 bases). Germline V gene sequence: CDR1 SEHNR, CDR2 FQNEAQ (reference sequence). The V end was cut by 2 bases, the J end by 9 bases, with 20 bases between. This CDR3 spans 15 amino acids. CDR3 DNA: TGTGCCAGCAGCTTATCCAGGGCGTCAGCCGTCGGGCAGTACTTC. This gives the protein CASSLSRASAVGQYF.

V and J are TRBV29-1 and TRBJ1-1; 9 bases are shared with TRBD1. The CDR3 is 15 residues long. Per germline, CDR1 SQVTM and CDR2 ANQGSEA. Unmatched junction bases numbered 15, after V lost 7 bases and J lost 6 bases. CDR3 sequence (DNA): TGCAGCGCGCATCCGAGTGGGACAGGGACCTCTGAAGCTTTCTTT. As protein: CSAHPSGTGTSEAFF. The complete variable domain, with remaining parts taken from reference TRBV29-1 and TRBJ1-1, reads SAVISQKPSRDICQRGTSLTIQCQVDSQVTMMFWYRQQPGQSLTLIATANQGSEATYESGFVIDKFPISRPNLTFSTLTVSNMSPEDSSIYLCSAHPSGTGTSEAFFGQGTRLTVV.

The chain combines TRBV7-6 with TRBJ2-6, with a tentative D call TRBD1 (6 bases). Trimming left V 5 bases short and J 0 bases short, with 17 bases between. This CDR3 comprises 18 residues. The V gene's germline CDR1 is SGHVS and CDR2 FNYEAQ. The CDR3 here is CASSHPTGPLSGANVLTF. CDR3 nucleotides: TGTGCCAGCAGCCATCCGACAGGACCCCTCTCTGGGGCCAACGTCCTGACTTTC.

This clone has a single count. The chain carries TRBV14 and TRBJ2-7; 8 bases match TRBD1. Germline CDR1 and CDR2: SGHDN and FVKESK. There are 14 residues in the CDR3. After removal of 1 base from V and 5 bases from J, the junction contained 4 bases not matched to a gene. CDR3 residues: CASSQGQGRNEQYF. The CDR3 bases are TGTGCCAGCAGCCAAGGACAGGGGAGGAACGAGCAGTACTTC.

V usage is TRBV11-3 and J usage is TRBJ2-3; D gene unclear. CDR1 is SGHNT, CDR2 YENEEA, per germline. The CDR3 covers 13 residues. Trimming cost V 5 bases and J 3 bases, with 9 bases left between them. This CDR3 is CASSPAVTDTQYF. The DNA of the CDR3 is TGTGCCAGCAGCCCCGCAGTGACAGATACGCAGTATTTT.

This rearrangement joins TRBV16 to TRBJ2-7; 10 nucleotides align to TRBD1. The CDR3 extends over 17 amino acids. The germline gives CDR1 KGHSY, CDR2 FQNENV. With 3 bases clipped from V and 2 bases from J, the junction kept 10 bases outside the gene matches. CDR3 DNA sequence: TGTGCCAGCAGCCAGGCTTCCCGGGACAGGGGAGCCTACGAGCAGTACTTC. Protein sequence: CASSQASRDRGAYEQYF.

This clone came up once. The J gene is TRBJ1-1, the V gene TRBV18, with unresolved D. The CDR3 totals 16 residues. With 5 bases removed from V and 5 bases from J, the gap between germline ends came to 21 bases. CDR1 is KGHSH, CDR2 LQKENI, per germline. The CDR3 spells CASSSRFLEGRTEAFF. CDR3 nucleotide sequence: TGTGCCAGCTCATCACGGTTCTTAGAGGGCAGAACTGAAGCTTTCTTT.

The V gene is TRBV7-8, the J gene TRBJ2-6; weak D call: TRBD2 (6 bases). Germline V gene data show CDR1 as SGHVS and CDR2 as FQNEAQ. CDR3 length equals 18 residues. Trimming stripped 3 bases from V and 4 bases from J, with 19 bases between. CDR3 sequence (DNA): TGTGCCAGCAGCTTGAATCCCCGCTGGAGGGAAGGGGCCAACGTCCTGACTTTC. Amino acids: CASSLNPRWREGANVLTF.

V usage is TRBV4-3 and J usage is TRBJ1-1; D ambiguous. Per the germline V gene, CDR1 is LGHNA and CDR2 is YSLEER. Trimming cost V 1 base and J 1 base, with 10 bases left between them. CDR3 length: 15 amino acids. The CDR3 DNA reads as TGCGCCAGCAGCCAAGCCGTTGGCAGGAACACTGAAGCTTTCTTT. Translating it yields CASSQAVGRNTEAFF.

The chain is built from TRBV7-8 and TRBJ1-2; D is undetermined. Germline-derived CDR1 and CDR2 are SGHVS and FQNEAQ. Trimming removed 2 bases at V and 8 bases at J, with 15 bases between. The CDR3 is made up of 14 amino acids. This CDR3 reads CASSLYGEPGGYTF. CDR3 coding DNA: TGTGCCAGCAGCTTATACGGGGAGCCCGGGGGCTACACCTTC.

The genes are TRBV19 and TRBJ1-5, with D possibly matching TRBD1 (5 bases). Trimming left V 7 bases short and J 0 bases short, with 10 bases between. CDR1 LNHDA and CDR2 SQIVND come from the germline V gene (reference sequence). This CDR3 has 14 residues. The CDR3: CASNGRASNQPQHF. CDR3 bases: TGTGCCAGTAACGGCAGGGCTAGCAATCAGCCCCAGCATTTT.